What follows are 22 T cell receptor beta chains derived from one specimen sequenced in a study of cytomegalovirus exposure and HLA in healthy donors. Vbeta (60) and Jbeta (13) primers were used in the PCR. Profiled with immunoSEQ multiplex PCR; TCRdb holds only in-frame clones, not every one. The sample includes 200,000 to 250,000 clones, 77% seen only once; the top ten take around 2.9%. Sequences were obtained from PBMCs. The receptors shown here come from a woman aged 60-75 years in good health and CMV-seropositive.

V usage is TRBV19 and J usage is TRBJ1-6, with D perhaps TRBD1 (6 bases). The CDR3 loop spans 15 amino acids. In germline, CDR1 is LNHDA, CDR2 SQIVND (reference sequence). Trimming cost V 7 bases and J 5 bases, with 15 bases left between them. In DNA form, the CDR3 reads TGTGCCAGTACCTCCGACAGGCCCAATAATTCACCCCTCCACTTT. Translation gives CASTSDRPNNSPLHF.

This clone appeared once. CDR3 sequence: CASSIGGGIGQPQHF. The CDR3 DNA reads TGTGCCAGTAGTATAGGTGGAGGGATCGGGCAGCCCCAGCATTTT. The V call is TRBV19, the J call TRBJ1-5; D remains ambiguous. CDR1 is LNHDA and CDR2 is SQIVND in the germline V gene (reference sequence). The CDR3 loop spans 15 amino acids. Deletions cut 1 base from V and 7 bases from J, with 14 bases between.

The rearrangement links TRBV6-6 to TRBJ2-5, with D possibly TRBD2 on 7 matching bases. CDR1 MNHNY and CDR2 SVGAGI come from the germline V gene (reference sequence). V was shortened by 3 bases and J by 1 base, with 15 bases between the two germline ends. The CDR3 is made up of 16 amino acids. DNA for the CDR3: TGTGCCAGCAGTTATTCGGGGGGCCGAACCCAAGAGACCCAGTACTTC. It encodes CASSYSGGRTQETQYF.

The V gene is TRBV6-5, the J gene TRBJ2-7; possible D gene TRBD1, 6 bases. Trimming pared 6 bases from V and 0 bases from J, leaving 12 bases between. From germline, CDR1 is MNHEY and CDR2 SVGAGI. The CDR3 spans 14 residues. The CDR3 protein is CASRSQGSSYEQYF. CDR3 nucleotide sequence: TGTGCCAGCAGGTCACAGGGAAGCTCCTACGAGCAGTACTTC.

This rearrangement joins TRBV10-1 to TRBJ2-1, with 10 nucleotides matching TRBD1. The CDR3 loop spans 15 amino acids. CDR1 and CDR2 from the germline V gene are WNHNN and SYGVQD (reference sequence). Losses at the gene ends were 6 bases for V and 3 bases for J; bases not matched to a gene: 5. CDR3 in amino acids: CASSPGQGYYNEQFF. The CDR3 DNA sequence: TGCGCCAGCAGCCCGGGACAGGGGTACTACAATGAGCAGTTCTTC.

The chain links TRBV5-1 to TRBJ1-2, with TRBD1 matching 7 bases. CDR1 is SGHRS, CDR2 YFSETQ, per germline. Trimming at V came to 3 bases and at J to 5 bases, leaving 10 bases not matched to a gene. The length of the CDR3 is 15 residues. CDR3: CASSSNRDRVYGYTF. DNA for the CDR3: TGCGCCAGCAGCTCGAACCGGGACAGAGTTTATGGCTACACCTTC.

The chain is built from TRBV7-6 and TRBJ2-7; TRBD2 agrees at 14 bases. The CDR3 covers 18 residues. V trimming: 5 bases; J trimming: 7 bases; junction bases outside the gene matches: 16. Per the germline V gene, CDR1 is SGHVS and CDR2 is FNYEAQ. CDR3 region: CASSGGTSGSVLTGEQYF. CDR3 sequence (DNA): TGTGCCAGCAGCGGGGGGACTAGCGGGAGTGTTTTAACGGGGGAGCAGTACTTC.

The chain employs TRBV5-1 and TRBJ2-1; no definite D call. The CDR3 is 12 residues long. Germline V gene sequence: CDR1 SGHRS, CDR2 YFSETQ. Trimming shortened V by 1 base and J by 4 bases, and 3 bases separated the two germline ends. As DNA, the CDR3 is TGCGCCAGCAGCTTGCAGTACAATGAGCAGTTCTTC. It encodes CASSLQYNEQFF.

This clone was counted a few times. In DNA form, the CDR3 reads TGTGCCAGCAGTCCAGGGGGCTCGGGCACTGAAGCTTTCTTT. Translation gives CASSPGGSGTEAFF. V is TRBV28 and J is TRBJ1-1; TRBD1 matches 8 bases. The CDR3 is 14 residues long. Germline trimming cut 5 bases from V and 4 bases from J; bases unmatched to any gene: 6. Germline assignment: CDR1 MDHEN and CDR2 SYDVKM.

The genes are TRBV28 and TRBJ2-7, with D possibly TRBD1 on 6 matching bases. The CDR3 extends over 16 amino acids. In germline, CDR1 is MDHEN, CDR2 SYDVKM. V was shortened by 3 bases and J by 1 base, with 16 bases between the two germline ends. The DNA for the CDR3 is TGTGCCAGCAGTTTTTTCCCCGGGACAACATCCTACGAGCAGTACTTC. It is translated as CASSFFPGTTSYEQYF.

This chain connects TRBV7-2 to TRBJ2-5; the D gene is possibly TRBD2 (5 bases). The CDR3 is 11 residues long. Trimming took off 5 bases at V and 5 bases at J, with 6 bases between the two ends. Germline-derived CDR1 and CDR2 are SGHTA and FQGNSA. In DNA, the CDR3 is TGTGCCAGCAGCAAGCGGGAGACCCAGTACTTC. Its protein is CASSKRETQYF.

This clone has only a few counts. This chain uses TRBV5-5 with TRBJ2-2; D is perhaps TRBD2 (6 bases). V dropped 6 bases and J dropped 6 bases, with 18 bases sitting between them. Germline V gives CDR1 SGHKS, CDR2 YYEKEE (reference sequence). The CDR3 loop spans 15 amino acids. The CDR3 DNA reads as TGTGCCAGCATCCAATTTCTGGAGCGGGCCGGGGAGCTGTTTTTT. As protein: CASIQFLERAGELFF.

The chain joins TRBV5-1 to TRBJ2-3; D perhaps matches TRBD2 (6 bases). The V and J ends lost 0 bases and 4 bases respectively, with 9 bases between them. The CDR3 has 14 amino acids. Germline CDR1 and CDR2: SGHRS and YFSETQ. CDR3 protein: CASSLGTGADTQYF. CDR3 DNA: TGCGCCAGCAGCTTGGGGACGGGAGCAGATACGCAGTATTTT.

The chain is built from TRBV6-1 and TRBJ2-7; D is perhaps TRBD1 (5 bases). This CDR3 has 12 residues. Trimming removed 2 bases from V and 5 bases from J, with 7 bases in between. Per germline, CDR1 MNHNS and CDR2 SASEGT. This CDR3 is CASSELGDEQYF. The CDR3 nucleotides are TGTGCCAGCAGTGAACTAGGGGACGAGCAGTACTTC.

This clone was detected only once. The chain employs TRBV6-6 and TRBJ1-1; 10 bases map to TRBD1. J lost 4 bases, V lost 7 bases, and 6 bases had no gene match. The germline V gene encodes CDR1 MNHNY and CDR2 SVGAGI (reference sequence). CDR3 length equals 14 residues. The CDR3 sequence: CASITTGGSTEAFF. The CDR3 DNA follows: TGTGCCAGCATTACGACAGGGGGCTCCACTGAAGCTTTCTTT.

V is TRBV5-1 and J is TRBJ2-1; 8 positions agree with TRBD2. CDR3 length: 15 amino acids. Trimming cost V 2 bases and J 9 bases; bases outside gene matches: 10. CDR1 SGHRS and CDR2 YFSETQ come from the germline V gene. This CDR3 reads CASSFIESGRSEQFF. The CDR3 nucleotides are TGCGCCAGCAGCTTTATAGAAAGCGGGAGAAGTGAGCAGTTCTTC. Complete variable domain (other parts from reference TRBV5-1 and TRBJ2-1): KAGVTQTPRYLIKTRGQQVTLSCSPISGHRSVSWYQQTPGQGLQFLFEYFSETQRNKGNFPGRFSGRQFSNSRSEMNVSTLELGDSALYLCASSFIESGRSEQFFGPGTRLTVL.

This chain links TRBV7-2 with TRBJ2-7, with a tentative D call TRBD2 (6 bases). Trimming took 5 bases from V and 4 from J, leaving 21 bases between them. The CDR3 spans 16 residues. Germline V CDR1 and CDR2: SGHTA, FQGNSA. The CDR3 DNA sequence: TGTGCCAGCAGCGCAGGTTACTGGGGCGGGACGTACGAGCAGTACTTC. Protein: CASSAGYWGGTYEQYF.

V gene TRBV30 combines with J gene TRBJ1-2; 7 bases match TRBD1. Losses at the gene ends were 4 bases for V and 0 bases for J; bases not matched to a gene: 5. There are 14 residues in the CDR3. Germline-derived CDR1 and CDR2 are GTSNPN and SVGIG (reference sequence). This chain's CDR3 is CAWKDRAPNYGYTF. Here the CDR3 DNA reads TGTGCCTGGAAAGACAGGGCTCCTAACTATGGCTACACCTTC.

V usage is TRBV5-4 and J usage is TRBJ1-1; D ambiguous. The CDR3 has 12 residues. In germline, CDR1 is SGHNT, CDR2 YYREEE (reference sequence). Trimming stripped 2 bases from V and 5 bases from J, with 7 bases between. CDR3 protein: CASSFMRTEAFF. DNA of the CDR3: TGTGCCAGCAGCTTTATGCGGACTGAAGCTTTCTTT.

The sample holds one count of this clone. The rearrangement links TRBV2 to TRBJ2-3, with 10 bases identical to TRBD2. CDR3 length: 16 residues. V shed 7 bases and J 7 bases; nucleotides not matched to a gene: 14. The germline gives CDR1 SNHLY, CDR2 FYNNEI. The DNA for the CDR3 is TGTGCCAGCAAAGAGATGCTAGCGGGAGTCCGGAATACGCAGTATTTT. Translation: CASKEMLAGVRNTQYF. The full variable domain, rest sourced from reference TRBV2 and TRBJ2-3, is EPEVTQTPSHQVTQMGQEVILRCVPISNHLYFYWYRQILGQKVEFLVSFYNNEISEKSEIFDDQFSVERPDGSNFTLKIRSTKLEDSAMYFCASKEMLAGVRNTQYFGPGTRLTVL.

The chain couples TRBV6-5 to TRBJ1-1, with D unclear. Trimming removed 7 bases from V and 1 base from J, with 7 bases in between. Per the germline V gene, CDR1 is MNHEY and CDR2 is SVGAGI. The CDR3 is 12 residues long. CDR3 bases: TGTGCCAGCACTAGTCGGAACACTGAAGCTTTCTTT. Amino acids: CASTSRNTEAFF.

This rearrangement joins TRBV4-1 to TRBJ2-5, with D hard to call. The germline gives CDR1 MGHRA, CDR2 YSYEKL. Trimming cost V 0 bases and J 5 bases, with 10 bases left between them. The CDR3 runs 14 residues. DNA of the CDR3: TGCGCCAGCAGCCAAGATTTCAGCGTGGAGACCCAGTACTTC. It codes for CASSQDFSVETQYF.